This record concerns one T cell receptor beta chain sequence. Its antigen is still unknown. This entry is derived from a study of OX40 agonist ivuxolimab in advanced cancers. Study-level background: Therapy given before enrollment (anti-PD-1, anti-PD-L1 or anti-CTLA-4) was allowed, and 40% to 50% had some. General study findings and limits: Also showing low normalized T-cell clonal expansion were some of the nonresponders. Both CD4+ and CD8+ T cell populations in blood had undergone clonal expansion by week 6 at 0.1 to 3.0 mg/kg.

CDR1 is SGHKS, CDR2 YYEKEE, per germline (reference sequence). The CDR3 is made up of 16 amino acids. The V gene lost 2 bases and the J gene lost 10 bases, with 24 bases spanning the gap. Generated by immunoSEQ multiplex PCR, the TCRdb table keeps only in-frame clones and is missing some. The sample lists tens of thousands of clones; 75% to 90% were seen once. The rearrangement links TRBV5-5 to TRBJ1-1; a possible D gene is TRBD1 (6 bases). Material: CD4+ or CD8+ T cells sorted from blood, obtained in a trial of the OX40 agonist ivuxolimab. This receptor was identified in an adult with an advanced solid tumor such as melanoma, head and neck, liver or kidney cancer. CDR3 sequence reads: CASSLETQGVGRLAFF. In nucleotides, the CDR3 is TGTGCCAGCAGCTTAGAGACACAGGGAGTTGGACGTTTAGCTTTCTTT.